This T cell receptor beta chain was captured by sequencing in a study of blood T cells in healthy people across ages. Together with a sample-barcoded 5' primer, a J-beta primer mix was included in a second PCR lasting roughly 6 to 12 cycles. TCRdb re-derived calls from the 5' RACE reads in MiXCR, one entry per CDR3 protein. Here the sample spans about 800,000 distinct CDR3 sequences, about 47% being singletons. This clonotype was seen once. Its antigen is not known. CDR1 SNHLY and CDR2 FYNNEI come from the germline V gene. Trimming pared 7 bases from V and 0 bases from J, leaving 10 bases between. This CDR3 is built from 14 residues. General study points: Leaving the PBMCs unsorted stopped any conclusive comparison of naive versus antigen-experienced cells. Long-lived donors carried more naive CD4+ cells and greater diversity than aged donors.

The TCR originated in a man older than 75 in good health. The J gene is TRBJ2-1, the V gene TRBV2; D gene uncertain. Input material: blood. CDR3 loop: CASMAAGSYNEQFF. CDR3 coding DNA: TGTGCCAGCATGGCGGCAGGCTCCTACAATGAGCAGTTCTTC.